What follows is one TCR beta chain and its context. This sample stems from a study of OX40 agonist ivuxolimab in advanced cancers. Across the whole study: An anti-OX40 (CD134) antibody with agonistic activity, ivuxolimab, was administered to patients.

Method: immunoSEQ multiplex PCR; TCRdb's copy keeps in-frame clones and lacks some. The sample comprises about 46,000 clones, 80% to 85% of which are singletons, and 2.5% to 3.5% rests with the top ten. Patients with autoimmune history or systemic immunosuppression were excluded. Trimming removed 9 bases from V and 2 bases from J, with 7 bases in between. There are 11 residues in the CDR3. Looked up from germline, CDR1 is ENHRY and CDR2 is SYGVKD. This receptor was taken from an adult with an advanced solid tumor such as melanoma, head and neck, liver or kidney cancer. The gene calls are TRBV10-3 and TRBJ1-1; D gene uncertain. Material: CD4+ or CD8+ T cells sorted from blood, obtained in a trial of the OX40 agonist ivuxolimab. The CDR3 loop reads CAMRPNTEAFF. In DNA form, the CDR3 reads TGTGCCATGAGGCCAAACACTGAAGCTTTCTTT.